This TCR beta chain was recorded in a study of blood T cell repertoires in COVID-19. The method was immunoSEQ multiplex PCR; TCRdb's version includes in-frame clones alone and lacks a portion of them. Among around 260,000 clones listed, approximately 85% were seen once. Germline CDR1 and CDR2: SGDLS and YYNGEE. V lost 0 bases, J lost 3 bases, and 9 bases lay in between. This CDR3 comprises 14 residues. This sequence originates from a human donor with COVID-19, enrolled during active disease. The donor label of this sample is uncertain. The chain employs TRBV9 and TRBJ1-2; perhaps TRBD1 as D (6 bases). The sample was peripheral blood. Here the CDR3 DNA reads TGTGCCAGCAGCGTAGGGGGGCAGGACTATGGCTACACCTTC. Its translation: CASSVGGQDYGYTF.